This is a list of T cell receptor beta chains from one sample in a study of shared clonotypes between healthy human individuals. Using immunoSEQ multiplex PCR, the repertoire was profiled, and TCRdb retains in-frame clones only, with some absent. Among some 2,000,000 clones listed, around 95% were seen once. Sequenced input: naive CD4+ T cells sorted from blood. The source of these receptors is a man in his late teens or twenties in good health. The CDR3 runs from the conserved cysteine through the conserved F or W. D genes are given only for firm matches. The listing skips clone size in some rows; elsewhere it reads once, few, many or a size class.

d_gene: .; abundance: .; j_gene: TRBJ2-1; v_gene: TRBV6-6; CDR3nt: TGTGCCAGCAGGACAATCCTCTACAATGAGCAGTTCTTC; CDR3aa: CASRTILYNEQFF
d_gene: .; abundance: .; j_gene: TRBJ2-2; v_gene: TRBV2; CDR3nt: TGTGCCAGCTATCCAAGGGCTATCACCGGGGAGCTGTTTTTT; CDR3aa: CASYPRAITGELFF
d_gene: TRBD1; abundance: .; j_gene: TRBJ1-2; v_gene: TRBV9; CDR3nt: TGTGCCAGCACATCAGGGGGACAATTAGGCTACACCTTC; CDR3aa: CASTSGGQLGYTF
d_gene: TRBD2; abundance: .; j_gene: TRBJ2-7; v_gene: TRBV2; CDR3nt: TGTGCCAACAGACGGACTAGCGGGGCCCTGGCGGAGCAGTACTTC; CDR3aa: CANRRTSGALAEQYF
d_gene: .; abundance: .; j_gene: TRBJ2-7; v_gene: TRBV7-2; CDR3nt: TGTGCCAGCAGCGCTACACAGAGAATTGACTACGAGCAGTACTTC; CDR3aa: CASSATQRIDYEQYF
d_gene: TRBD1; abundance: .; j_gene: TRBJ1-1; v_gene: TRBV2; CDR3nt: TGTGCCAGCCGAGCACAGGGGGCGGGTGAAGCTTTCTTT; CDR3aa: CASRAQGAGEAFF
d_gene: .; abundance: .; j_gene: TRBJ2-7; v_gene: TRBV10-3; CDR3nt: TGTGCCATCAGTGAGTCGGTCAGATCCTACGAGCAGTACTTC; CDR3aa: CAISESVRSYEQYF
d_gene: .; abundance: .; j_gene: TRBJ2-3; v_gene: TRBV5-1; CDR3nt: TGCACCAGCTTTCTGGGGGTTTCAGATACGCAGTATTTT; CDR3aa: CTSFLGVSDTQYF
d_gene: .; abundance: .; j_gene: TRBJ1-2; v_gene: TRBV7-9; CDR3nt: TGTGCCAGCAGCCCTCCGGTCAATGGCTACACCTTC; CDR3aa: CASSPPVNGYTF
d_gene: TRBD2; abundance: .; j_gene: TRBJ2-5; v_gene: TRBV7-7; CDR3nt: TGTGCTAGCAGCTTAGCGGGGCCGGGCCAAGAGACCCAGTACTTC; CDR3aa: CASSLAGPGQETQYF
d_gene: TRBD1; abundance: once; j_gene: TRBJ1-1; v_gene: TRBV2; CDR3nt: TGTGCCAGTACCCGGGACAGATCGTTCACTGAAGCTTTCTTT; CDR3aa: CASTRDRSFTEAFF
d_gene: .; abundance: once; j_gene: TRBJ2-1; v_gene: TRBV10-3; CDR3nt: TGTGCCATCAGTGAGTCAGGAGGGAGTAGCTCCTACAATGAGCAGTTCTTC; CDR3aa: CAISESGGSSSYNEQFF
d_gene: .; abundance: once; j_gene: TRBJ2-5; v_gene: TRBV28; CDR3nt: TGTGCCAGCAGTACGCGACTATCCCTGGAGACCCAGTACTTC; CDR3aa: CASSTRLSLETQYF
d_gene: .; abundance: .; j_gene: TRBJ1-1; v_gene: TRBV5-6; CDR3nt: TGTGCCAGCAGCCGGGCCTCTGGGGACACTGAAGCTTTCTTT; CDR3aa: CASSRASGDTEAFF
d_gene: TRBD2; abundance: .; j_gene: TRBJ2-5; v_gene: TRBV7-2; CDR3nt: TGTGCCAGCAGCTTAGCCACGGGACTAGGGGGGGAGACCCAGTACTTC; CDR3aa: CASSLATGLGGETQYF
d_gene: .; abundance: once; j_gene: TRBJ1-4; v_gene: TRBV6-1; CDR3nt: TGTGCCAGCAGGGTCGGCAGTTTTAATGAAAAACTGTTTTTT; CDR3aa: CASRVGSFNEKLFF
d_gene: .; abundance: once; j_gene: TRBJ2-2; v_gene: TRBV2; CDR3nt: TGTGCCAGCAGTGAAGGCGGATCGGGCGGGGAGCTGTTTTTT; CDR3aa: CASSEGGSGGELFF
d_gene: .; abundance: .; j_gene: TRBJ1-1; v_gene: TRBV6-6; CDR3nt: TGTGCCAGCACCAAGGAATGGATCACTGAAGCTTTCTTT; CDR3aa: CASTKEWITEAFF
d_gene: TRBD1; abundance: .; j_gene: TRBJ2-2; v_gene: TRBV6-6; CDR3nt: TGTGCCAGCAGTTACTCGACAGGGATCGGGGAGCTGTTTTTT; CDR3aa: CASSYSTGIGELFF
d_gene: TRBD1; abundance: once; j_gene: TRBJ2-5; v_gene: TRBV29-1; CDR3nt: TGCAGCACAGGGGGCGGGAGAGGAAGGGAGACCCAGTACTTC; CDR3aa: CSTGGGRGRETQYF
d_gene: .; abundance: .; j_gene: TRBJ1-4; v_gene: TRBV6-5; CDR3nt: TGTGCCAGCACCAGAGGCTGGGGACCCAATGAAAAACTGTTTTTT; CDR3aa: CASTRGWGPNEKLFF
d_gene: .; abundance: .; j_gene: TRBJ2-4; v_gene: TRBV18; CDR3nt: TGTGCCAGCTCACCCGGGGGCAAAAACATTCAGTACTTC; CDR3aa: CASSPGGKNIQYF
d_gene: TRBD1; abundance: .; j_gene: TRBJ1-6; v_gene: TRBV18; CDR3nt: TGTGCCAGCTCACCGGCCGGGACAGGGTACACACCCCTCCACTTT; CDR3aa: CASSPAGTGYTPLHF
d_gene: TRBD2; abundance: .; j_gene: TRBJ2-5; v_gene: TRBV6-1; CDR3nt: TGTGGGCGGGGGAGCCCCGGGGCCCAGTACTTC; CDR3aa: CGRGSPGAQYF
d_gene: .; abundance: .; j_gene: TRBJ2-2; v_gene: TRBV7-7; CDR3nt: TGTGCTAGCAGCTCAACGCGGGCCGGGGAGCTGTTTTTT; CDR3aa: CASSSTRAGELFF
d_gene: .; abundance: .; j_gene: TRBJ2-7; v_gene: TRBV7-8; CDR3nt: TGTGCCAGCAGCAGCGGAGGCACTTTGGCCGAGCAGTACTTC; CDR3aa: CASSSGGTLAEQYF
d_gene: .; abundance: .; j_gene: TRBJ1-4; v_gene: TRBV28; CDR3nt: TGTGCCAGCAGTTTATTCGGGCGATCGACAGTTTGGTATGAAAAACTGTTTTTT; CDR3aa: CASSLFGRSTVWYEKLFF
d_gene: TRBD1; abundance: .; j_gene: TRBJ1-3; v_gene: TRBV5-4; CDR3nt: TGTGCCAGCAGTTCACAGGGGGTAGAAAACACCATATATTTT; CDR3aa: CASSSQGVENTIYF
d_gene: .; abundance: once; j_gene: TRBJ1-1; v_gene: TRBV12-5; CDR3nt: TGTGCTAGTGGTTTGTCCCCCGTAACGGCAGCTTTCTTT; CDR3aa: CASGLSPVTAAFF
d_gene: .; abundance: .; j_gene: TRBJ2-7; v_gene: TRBV6-5; CDR3nt: TGTGCCAGCACCCGGGGCGGGAACTACGAGCAGTACTTC; CDR3aa: CASTRGGNYEQYF
d_gene: .; abundance: .; j_gene: TRBJ2-6; v_gene: TRBV10-3; CDR3nt: TGTGCCATCAGTGAGTCGATGGGATCTGGGGCCAACGTCCTGACTTTC; CDR3aa: CAISESMGSGANVLTF
d_gene: .; abundance: .; j_gene: TRBJ1-1; v_gene: TRBV2; CDR3nt: TGTGCCAGCAAAGGGGAATTGGGAAAGGAGACTGAAGCTTTCTTT; CDR3aa: CASKGELGKETEAFF
d_gene: .; abundance: once; j_gene: TRBJ2-7; v_gene: TRBV7-2; CDR3nt: TGTGCCAGCAGCTTAGTGGTAGGGACTCCTTCCCCCTACGAGCAGTACTTC; CDR3aa: CASSLVVGTPSPYEQYF
d_gene: .; abundance: .; j_gene: TRBJ1-4; v_gene: TRBV6-5; CDR3nt: TGTGCCAGCGGGTACACAAATGAAAAACTGTTTTTT; CDR3aa: CASGYTNEKLFF
d_gene: TRBD2; abundance: .; j_gene: TRBJ2-7; v_gene: TRBV5-4; CDR3nt: TGTGCCAGCAGCGCGGACGGACTAGCGGGTCCCTACGAGCAGTACTTC; CDR3aa: CASSADGLAGPYEQYF
d_gene: TRBD2; abundance: .; j_gene: TRBJ2-7; v_gene: TRBV11-1; CDR3nt: TGTGCCAGCAGCTCGGACAGGGGGGGACTAGCGGGAATCTACGAGCAGTACTTC; CDR3aa: CASSSDRGGLAGIYEQYF
d_gene: .; abundance: .; j_gene: TRBJ2-3; v_gene: TRBV5-6; CDR3nt: TGTGCCAGCAGCTCCCGGAGAGGCGGGACCAACACAGATACGCAGTATTTT; CDR3aa: CASSSRRGGTNTDTQYF
d_gene: .; abundance: .; j_gene: TRBJ2-2; v_gene: TRBV10-3; CDR3nt: TGTGCATGCTCCGGGACAACTAACACCGGGGAGCTGTTTTTT; CDR3aa: CACSGTTNTGELFF
d_gene: .; abundance: once; j_gene: TRBJ1-2; v_gene: TRBV27; CDR3nt: TGTGCCAGCAGTCTCTCATTTTCTAACTATGGCTACACCTTC; CDR3aa: CASSLSFSNYGYTF
d_gene: TRBD1; abundance: .; j_gene: TRBJ2-7; v_gene: TRBV6-1; CDR3nt: TGTGCCAGCAGTCCTCGGGACAGGGGGTCCTACGAGCAGTACTTC; CDR3aa: CASSPRDRGSYEQYF
d_gene: TRBD2; abundance: .; j_gene: TRBJ2-1; v_gene: TRBV12-5; CDR3nt: TGTGCTAGTGGTTTGCGGCTAGCGGGACATGAGCAGTTCTTC; CDR3aa: CASGLRLAGHEQFF
d_gene: TRBD2; abundance: .; j_gene: TRBJ2-5; v_gene: TRBV5-1; CDR3nt: TGCGCCAGCAGCTTGCAAGCGGGAGGAGAGGGAGAGACCCAGTACTTC; CDR3aa: CASSLQAGGEGETQYF
d_gene: .; abundance: .; j_gene: TRBJ2-7; v_gene: TRBV9; CDR3nt: TGTGCCAGCAGCCTCGGATTTAACTCCTACGAGCAGTACTTC; CDR3aa: CASSLGFNSYEQYF
d_gene: .; abundance: .; j_gene: TRBJ2-5; v_gene: TRBV6-5; CDR3nt: TGTGCCAGCAGTTACATAGACAGACAAGAGACCCAGTACTTC; CDR3aa: CASSYIDRQETQYF
d_gene: .; abundance: .; j_gene: TRBJ1-1; v_gene: TRBV18; CDR3nt: TGTGCCAGCTCACCACAGGAGAACACTGAAGCTTTCTTT; CDR3aa: CASSPQENTEAFF
d_gene: .; abundance: .; j_gene: TRBJ1-2; v_gene: TRBV28; CDR3nt: TGTGCCAGCAGTTTATGGACTTCTGGCTACACCTTC; CDR3aa: CASSLWTSGYTF
d_gene: .; abundance: .; j_gene: TRBJ1-1; v_gene: TRBV5-6; CDR3nt: TGTGCCAGCAGCGTACAGGGAGGGGCCACTGAAGCTTTCTTT; CDR3aa: CASSVQGGATEAFF
d_gene: TRBD1; abundance: .; j_gene: TRBJ2-5; v_gene: TRBV30; CDR3nt: TGTGCCTGGAGTGTAGGGGGCCGGGAGACCCAGTACTTC; CDR3aa: CAWSVGGRETQYF